The 11 T cell receptor beta chains listed next were all sequenced from one sample in a study of Graves' ophthalmopathy and Graves' hyperthyroidism. The authors amplified TCR beta CDR3 regions, and they did so from RNA transcripts for repertoire sequencing. HTBI primers were used in a first-round RT-PCR, which preceded a second-round multiplex PCR. TCRdb reprocessed the multiplex PCR reads with MiXCR, giving one entry per CDR3 protein. The sample consists of approximately 160,000 distinct CDR3 sequences, 30% to 45% of them appearing once. Sequenced material: peripheral blood. The receptors shown here come from a middle-aged woman with Graves' ophthalmopathy.

This rearrangement joins TRBV28 to TRBJ2-5; D might be TRBD2 (6 bases). Germline V gene lookup returns CDR1 MDHEN and CDR2 SYDVKM. V lost 3 bases and J lost 3, with 14 bases in between. CDR3 length: 15 residues. The CDR3 DNA is TGTGCCAGCAGTTTGCGGGACGCCTTAAAAGAGACCCAGTACTTC. As protein: CASSLRDALKETQYF.

This chain links TRBV4-1 with TRBJ2-7; 7 bases map to TRBD1. V lost 5 bases and J lost 8; bases outside the gene matches: 12. The germline V gene has CDR1 MGHRA and CDR2 YSYEKL. This CDR3 has 14 residues. The CDR3 bases are TGCGCCAGCAGCAGTCCTGGACAGGCGGTTCAGCAGTACTTC. Translation gives CASSSPGQAVQQYF.

This clonotype was found many times. The rearrangement links TRBV3-1 to TRBJ2-7; unclear D gene. The CDR3 length is 14 residues. Germline loops: CDR1 LGHDT, CDR2 YNNKEL (reference sequence). Trimming took 5 bases from V and 1 from J, leaving 12 bases between them. Here the CDR3 DNA reads TGTGCCAGCAGCAAGCAGACAAATTCCTACGAGCAGTACTTC. It yields the protein CASSKQTNSYEQYF.

This clonotype has a count of ten or more. The rearrangement uses TRBV11-2 and TRBJ2-7; 8 bases fit TRBD2. The CDR3 covers 16 residues. J lost 3 bases, V lost 5 bases, and 12 bases had no gene match. Germline lookup yields CDR1 SGHAT and CDR2 FQNNGV. CDR3 DNA sequence: TGTGCCAGCAGCCGCGACCCGACGGCGGGGGGCTACGAGCAGTACTTC. Translating it yields CASSRDPTAGGYEQYF.

This clonotype came up many times. The rearrangement uses TRBV6-5 and TRBJ2-7, with TRBD2 matching over 13 bases. CDR1 is MNHEY, CDR2 SVGAGI, per germline. Losses at the gene ends were 8 bases for V and 0 bases for J; bases not matched to a gene: 7. The CDR3 has 16 amino acids. CDR3 sequence reads: CASGGLAGVISYEQYF. CDR3 nucleotide sequence: TGTGCCAGCGGCGGACTAGCGGGGGTGATCTCCTACGAGCAGTACTTC.

V gene TRBV6-2 or TRBV6-3 combines with J gene TRBJ1-5; D is uncertain. CDR1 and CDR2 (germline): MNHEY, SVGEGT. V was clipped by 2 bases and J by 0 bases, with 8 bases between them. The CDR3 contains 15 residues. CDR3 residues: CASSYQADSNQPQHF. The CDR3 DNA sequence: TGTGCCAGCAGTTACCAGGCGGATAGCAATCAGCCCCAGCATTTT.

This clonotype appeared many times. This chain uses TRBV20-1 with TRBJ1-5; 8 nucleotides match TRBD1. The CDR3 runs 14 residues. The V gene's germline CDR1 is DFQATT and CDR2 SNEGSKA (reference sequence). V shed 6 bases, J shed 0 bases, and the junction held 4 bases outside the gene matches. CDR3 nucleotides: TGCAGTGCCGGGACAGGACATAGCAATCAGCCCCAGCATTTT. This encodes CSAGTGHSNQPQHF.

The genes are TRBV6-5 and TRBJ2-5; D call uncertain. V lost 2 bases to trimming and J lost 1 base, with 8 bases between them. Germline CDR1 reads MNHEY; CDR2 reads SVGAGI. There are 14 residues in the CDR3. The CDR3 loop reads CASSYGRLQETQYF. CDR3 in DNA: TGTGCCAGCAGTTACGGACGCCTCCAAGAGACCCAGTACTTC.

This clonotype was counted ten times or more. The gene calls are TRBV6-5 and TRBJ2-2, with 7 bases matching TRBD1. V gave up 0 bases and J gave up 4 bases; unmatched junction bases: 5. The germline V gene has CDR1 MNHEY and CDR2 SVGAGI. This CDR3 contains 16 residues. CDR3: CASSYSAGGITGELFF. The CDR3 nucleotides read TGTGCCAGCAGTTACTCGGCAGGGGGTATCACCGGGGAGCTGTTTTTT.

This clonotype was recorded many times. The chain couples TRBV19 to TRBJ1-5; D may be TRBD1 (6 bases). The CDR3 consists of 18 residues. With 2 bases removed from V and 1 base from J, the gap between germline ends came to 18 bases. CDR1 is LNHDA, CDR2 SQIVND, per germline (reference sequence). CDR3 in DNA: TGTGCCAGTAGTATAAGTACAGGGTCATTTTACAGCAATCAGCCCCAGCATTTT. Its translation: CASSISTGSFYSNQPQHF.

This clonotype was recorded at least ten times. CDR3 region: CASSYSFAGNTGNTIYF. CDR3 bases: TGTGCCAGCAGTTATTCTTTCGCCGGAAACACTGGAAACACCATATATTTT. J is TRBJ1-3 and V is TRBV6-5; D is unclear. From germline, CDR1 is MNHEY and CDR2 SVGAGI. Trimming took off 3 bases at V and 2 bases at J, with 17 bases between the two ends. The CDR3 contains 17 residues.